This T cell receptor beta chain was sequenced in a study of control samples from healthy donors and cancer patients. Repertoires were generated with immunoSEQ multiplex PCR, while TCRdb's copy carries only in-frame clones and drops some. The sample holds 75,000 to 95,000 clones, around nine tenths seen once. The sequence was collected from a woman aged 18-29 years in good health. The sequenced material came from blood.

The CDR3 reads CASAGENEQFF. The CDR3 DNA reads TGTGCCAGCGCTGGGGAGAATGAGCAGTTCTTC. The rearrangement links TRBV27 to TRBJ2-1; tentative D call: TRBD2 (5 bases). The V end lost 8 bases, the J end lost 7 bases, and 9 bases lay between the germline ends. The CDR3 covers 11 residues. CDR1 and CDR2 from the germline V gene are MNHEY and SMNVEV (reference sequence).